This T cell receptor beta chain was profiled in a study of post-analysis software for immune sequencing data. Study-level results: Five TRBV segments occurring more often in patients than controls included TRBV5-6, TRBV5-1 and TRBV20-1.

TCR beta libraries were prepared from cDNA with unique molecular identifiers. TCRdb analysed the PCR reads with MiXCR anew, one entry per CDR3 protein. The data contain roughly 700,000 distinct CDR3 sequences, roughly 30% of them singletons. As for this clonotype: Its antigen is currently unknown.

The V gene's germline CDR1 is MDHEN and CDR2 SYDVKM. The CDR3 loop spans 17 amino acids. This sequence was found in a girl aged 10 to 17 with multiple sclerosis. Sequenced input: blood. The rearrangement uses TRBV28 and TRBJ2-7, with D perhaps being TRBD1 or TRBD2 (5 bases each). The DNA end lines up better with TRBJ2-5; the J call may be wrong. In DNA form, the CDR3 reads TGTGCCAGCACCTCGTCCCGGGGCGAAAACGTAAAAAAGACCCAGTACTTC. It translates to CASTSSRGENVKKTQYF.